This entry concerns a single T cell receptor beta chain. Its antigen is unknown. The data stem from a study of T cell responses to AZD1222 COVID-19 vaccine. General study points: Regions left unmutated in variants are reportedly the target of nearly half of spike-specific TCRs. Mostly white British, mostly female donors; authors suggested clonal diversity may be underestimated. Baseline seropositivity occurred in only a handful of AZD1222 recipients. Across the whole spike, CD4 TCRs peaked at regions 160-218 and 743-854.

Sequencing used immunoSEQ multiplex PCR; TCRdb keeps in-frame clones, though not all of them. Among 95,000 to 100,000 clones listed, roughly 87% were seen once. This CDR3 spans 13 amino acids. V was pared by 3 bases and J by 2 bases, with 7 bases between. Looked up from germline, CDR1 is SGHTA and CDR2 is FQGTGA. The V gene is TRBV7-3, the J gene TRBJ1-1; D is uncertain. The sample here was peripheral blood, taken on day 0 of AZD1222 vaccination. This receptor was taken from an adult in good health. The CDR3 sequence: CASSFAANTEAFF. Here the CDR3 DNA reads TGTGCCAGCAGCTTCGCGGCTAACACTGAAGCTTTCTTT.